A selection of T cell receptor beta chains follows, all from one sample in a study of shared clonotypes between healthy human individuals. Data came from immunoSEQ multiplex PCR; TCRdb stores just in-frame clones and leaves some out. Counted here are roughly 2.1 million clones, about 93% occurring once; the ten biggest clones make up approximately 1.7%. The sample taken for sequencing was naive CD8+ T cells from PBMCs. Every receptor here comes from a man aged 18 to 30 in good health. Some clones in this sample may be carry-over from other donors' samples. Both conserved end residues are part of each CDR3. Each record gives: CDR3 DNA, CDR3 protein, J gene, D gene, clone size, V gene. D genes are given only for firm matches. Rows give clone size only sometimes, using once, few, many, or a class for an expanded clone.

CDR3 DNA: TGCGCCAGCAGCCAAGGGCTGGGGGTGACTGAAGCTTTCTTT; CDR3 protein: CASSQGLGVTEAFF; J gene: TRBJ1-1; D gene: .; clone size: .; V gene: TRBV4-1
CDR3 DNA: TGTGCCAGCAGCCTGACAGGGACGAACACTGAAGCTTTCTTT; CDR3 protein: CASSLTGTNTEAFF; J gene: TRBJ1-1; D gene: TRBD1; clone size: .; V gene: TRBV27
CDR3 DNA: TGTGCCAGCAGTTTTTGGGTCAGGGGTATGAACACTGAAGCTTTCTTT; CDR3 protein: CASSFWVRGMNTEAFF; J gene: TRBJ1-1; D gene: .; clone size: .; V gene: TRBV28
CDR3 DNA: TGTGCCAGTAGTATAGTAGATAATGAGCAGTTCTTC; CDR3 protein: CASSIVDNEQFF; J gene: TRBJ2-1; D gene: .; clone size: .; V gene: TRBV19
CDR3 DNA: TGTGCCAGCAGGCCGGTCCCGATAGCGGCCAGCTCCTACAATGAGCAGTTCTTC; CDR3 protein: CASRPVPIAASSYNEQFF; J gene: TRBJ2-1; D gene: .; clone size: .; V gene: TRBV27
CDR3 DNA: TGTGCCGCCTTTACCCGGACTACTTTTAACTACGAGCAGTACTTC; CDR3 protein: CAAFTRTTFNYEQYF; J gene: TRBJ2-7; D gene: .; clone size: .; V gene: TRBV2
CDR3 DNA: TGTGCCAGCAGTAACCCAGGAAGATTCCAGTACTTC; CDR3 protein: CASSNPGRFQYF; J gene: TRBJ2-7; D gene: .; clone size: .; V gene: TRBV27
CDR3 DNA: TGTGCCAGCAGCTTAGGGGGGTCGAATGAAGCTTTCTTT; CDR3 protein: CASSLGGSNEAFF; J gene: TRBJ1-1; D gene: .; clone size: .; V gene: TRBV5-4
CDR3 DNA: TGCGCCAGCAGCTTGGAACTCTTAATGAACACTGAAGCTTTCTTT; CDR3 protein: CASSLELLMNTEAFF; J gene: TRBJ1-1; D gene: .; clone size: few; V gene: TRBV5-1
CDR3 DNA: TGTGCCAGCAGCTATGGCCACAATGAGCAGTTCTTC; CDR3 protein: CASSYGHNEQFF; J gene: TRBJ2-1; D gene: .; clone size: .; V gene: TRBV7-2
CDR3 DNA: TGTGCCAGCAGCGACTTTCGGGACAGAGTTGAAGCTTTCTTT; CDR3 protein: CASSDFRDRVEAFF; J gene: TRBJ1-1; D gene: TRBD1; clone size: .; V gene: TRBV2
CDR3 DNA: TGTGCCAGCAGCTTAGGGGGCGGGGACTACAATGAGCAGTTCTTC; CDR3 protein: CASSLGGGDYNEQFF; J gene: TRBJ2-1; D gene: .; clone size: .; V gene: TRBV7-2
CDR3 DNA: TGTGCCAGCAGCTTAGGTCGGCAGGTTAATGAAAAACTGTTTTTT; CDR3 protein: CASSLGRQVNEKLFF; J gene: TRBJ1-4; D gene: .; clone size: .; V gene: TRBV11-2
CDR3 DNA: TGTGCCAGCAGCGAGCGACAGGGGGCGAACAATGAGCAGTTCTTC; CDR3 protein: CASSERQGANNEQFF; J gene: TRBJ2-1; D gene: TRBD1; clone size: .; V gene: TRBV11-2
CDR3 DNA: TGTGCCAGCAGCCCCGGGTTAGCGGGCCCCTCCTACGAGCAGTACTTC; CDR3 protein: CASSPGLAGPSYEQYF; J gene: TRBJ2-7; D gene: TRBD2; clone size: .; V gene: TRBV27
CDR3 DNA: TGTGCCAGCAGCGAAACCGGGACAGGGACCCTCGGGACCCAGTACTTC; CDR3 protein: CASSETGTGTLGTQYF; J gene: TRBJ2-5; D gene: TRBD1; clone size: once; V gene: TRBV9
CDR3 DNA: TGTGCCAGCAGTTACTCCCACGCTGGCTATGGCTACACCTTC; CDR3 protein: CASSYSHAGYGYTF; J gene: TRBJ1-2; D gene: .; clone size: .; V gene: TRBV6-5
CDR3 DNA: TGTGCCAGCAGCTTGGGCGGGACAGGCTACAATGAGCAGTTCTTC; CDR3 protein: CASSLGGTGYNEQFF; J gene: TRBJ2-1; D gene: TRBD1; clone size: .; V gene: TRBV7-9
CDR3 DNA: TGTGCCAGCAGCCCCTACGGGACGATTCCTTCCTACGAGCAGTACTTC; CDR3 protein: CASSPYGTIPSYEQYF; J gene: TRBJ2-7; D gene: .; clone size: .; V gene: TRBV14
CDR3 DNA: TGTGCCAGCAGCTTCCGTGGACAGCCGAACTCTGGAAACACCATATATTTT; CDR3 protein: CASSFRGQPNSGNTIYF; J gene: TRBJ1-3; D gene: .; clone size: .; V gene: TRBV13
CDR3 DNA: TGTGCCAGCAGTCTCGGTCGATACGCCTCCTACGAGCAGTACTTC; CDR3 protein: CASSLGRYASYEQYF; J gene: TRBJ2-7; D gene: .; clone size: .; V gene: TRBV28
CDR3 DNA: TGTGCCAGCAGTTTCCTAGCGGGAAACACCGGGGAGCTGTTTTTT; CDR3 protein: CASSFLAGNTGELFF; J gene: TRBJ2-2; D gene: TRBD2; clone size: .; V gene: TRBV27
CDR3 DNA: TGTGCCAGCAGCTATAGCTCCTACAATGAGCAGTTCTTC; CDR3 protein: CASSYSSYNEQFF; J gene: TRBJ2-1; D gene: .; clone size: .; V gene: TRBV27
CDR3 DNA: TGCGCCAGCAGCCAAGACCGGCGGGACTACGAGCAGTACTTC; CDR3 protein: CASSQDRRDYEQYF; J gene: TRBJ2-7; D gene: .; clone size: once; V gene: TRBV4-3
CDR3 DNA: TGTGCCAGCAGTCCGTTGGACAGGGCGGACACCGGGGAGCTGTTTTTT; CDR3 protein: CASSPLDRADTGELFF; J gene: TRBJ2-2; D gene: TRBD1; clone size: .; V gene: TRBV27
CDR3 DNA: TGTGCCAGCAGTGAAGGGCTAGCGGGGACCTACGAGCAGTACTTC; CDR3 protein: CASSEGLAGTYEQYF; J gene: TRBJ2-7; D gene: TRBD2; clone size: once; V gene: TRBV2
CDR3 DNA: TGTGCCAGCAGCCCCAGGAACACTGAAGCTTTCTTT; CDR3 protein: CASSPRNTEAFF; J gene: TRBJ1-1; D gene: .; clone size: .; V gene: TRBV7-2
CDR3 DNA: TGTGCCAGCAGCTTAGCGCATGGCGGGAGCGGCACCGGGGAGCTGTTTTTT; CDR3 protein: CASSLAHGGSGTGELFF; J gene: TRBJ2-2; D gene: TRBD2; clone size: .; V gene: TRBV7-9